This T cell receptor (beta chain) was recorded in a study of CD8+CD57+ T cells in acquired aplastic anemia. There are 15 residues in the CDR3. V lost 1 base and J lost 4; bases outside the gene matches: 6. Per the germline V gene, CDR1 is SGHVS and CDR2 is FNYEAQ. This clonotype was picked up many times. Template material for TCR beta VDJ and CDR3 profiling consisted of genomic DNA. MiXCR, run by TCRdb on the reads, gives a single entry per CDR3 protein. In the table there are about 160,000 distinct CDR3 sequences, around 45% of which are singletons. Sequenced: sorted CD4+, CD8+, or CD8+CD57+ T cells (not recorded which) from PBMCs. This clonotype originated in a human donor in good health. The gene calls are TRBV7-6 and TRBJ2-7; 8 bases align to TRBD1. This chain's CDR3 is CASSLVTGGFYEQYF. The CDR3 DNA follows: TGTGCCAGCAGCTTAGTCACAGGGGGTTTTTACGAGCAGTACTTC.